Listed here is a single T cell receptor (beta chain). The antigen remains unidentified. PCR was performed a second time for roughly 7 to 12 cycles using a sample-barcoded 5' primer and a J-beta primer mix. Every molecule of cDNA carried a tag from a template-switch adaptor with 12 random nucleotides. TCRdb itself ran the 5' RACE reads through MiXCR, one entry per CDR3 protein. The sample records about 640,000 distinct CDR3 sequences, approximately 50% being singletons. V was clipped by 1 base and J by 6 bases; unmatched bases: 5. The CDR3 is 15 residues long. Germline assignment: CDR1 MDHEN and CDR2 SYDVKM. This sample stems from a study of blood T cells in healthy people across ages. Overall study context: Roughly one uniquely barcoded beta molecule per two T cells was captured. Study outcomes and limitations: Diversity of TCR beta per million T cells declined in a roughly linear way with age. Possibly, changes in expanded clonotypes were confounded because donor CMV status was unknown.

The sequence was obtained from a man between 60 and 70 years old in good health. The chain uses TRBV28 and TRBJ2-1, with 8 bases aligning to TRBD2. The specimen was blood. For the CDR3, the DNA is TGTGCCAGCAGTTTATACGCGGGGGGACTCAATGAGCAGTTCTTC. Translation gives CASSLYAGGLNEQFF.